This T cell receptor beta chain was observed in a study of T-cell memory formation after mild COVID-19 (dated by TCRdb to the early 2020s). In the study overall: TCR sequence clusters from the two donors were found to be largely donor specific. The cohort was made up of two young adult volunteers, one female and one male, who were previously healthy. Longitudinal TCRalpha and TCRbeta repertoire sequencing tracked T-cell clones expanding and contracting after mild COVID-19 in two donors.

The sequencer was an Illumina NovaSeq 6000. TCRalpha and TCRbeta cDNA libraries were constructed by 5'RACE with constant-segment primers, with sample barcodes and unique molecular identifiers being introduced. RNA was extracted from every sample with Trizol reagent. Library amplification was performed in two PCR steps, and a second sample barcode and Illumina TruSeq adapters were introduced in the second step. Libraries were sequenced on an Illumina NovaSeq with 2 x 150 bp paired-end reads. For the original study's pipeline: Demultiplexing of reads and collapsing into UMI-guided consensus sequences were performed with migec v1.2.7. With mixcr v2.1.11, UMI consensuses were aligned to TRA and TRB V and J templates and assembled into clonotypes. A clonotype was counted as expanded or contracted only when both edgeR and NoisET called the clonotype significant, with the noise models trained on biological replicates. edgeR calls used a false discovery rate-adjusted p below 0.01 and a log2 fold-change threshold of 1. As an exploratory analysis of dynamics, max-normalized trajectories of the 1000 most abundant clonotypes were examined by PCA with hierarchical clustering. Separately sequenced CD4+ and CD8+ repertoires were used to assign the CD4 or CD8 phenotype of responding clones. Starting from the raw public reads, TCRdb applied fastp trimming at Q25, assembled clones with MiXCR and retained in-frame beta chains. Rows with a matching CDR3 protein are joined into one entry that keeps the most common DNA and genes. For this entry, the V and J calls and clone size follow TCRdb and not the study's own pipeline. This sample has 550,000 to 700,000 distinct CDR3 sequences in its table, and around 16% of those were observed once. Less than 10% of the sample is in the top ten clones.

A remark on this clonotype: Its specific antigen is unknown. Per-base qualities were not stored, and no clone one base away is much larger.

Broader findings and caveats from the paper: SARS-CoV-2 specificity of the second-wave clones peaking on day 37 was not confirmed. Contracting CD4+ clones appeared mostly in the CM and EM memory subsets, whereas CD8+ clones were enriched in EMRA. The detection of some responding clones in pre-infection memory suggests that pre-existing cross-reactive memory T cells joined the SARS-CoV-2 response. Clones contracting from day 15 to 85 had balanced CD4/CD8 phenotypes, while a second wave expanding from day 15 to 37 was biased towards CD4+. Only a couple of mild cases were covered in the study, and larger cohorts including severe cases with pre-infection samples were considered necessary.

Germline trimming amounts to 3 bases on V and 0 bases on J, with 6 as the count of junction bases outside the gene matches. The cysteine opens and the phenylalanine closes a CDR3 of 16 amino acids. The only DNA kept is the CDR3, 48 bases in frame from the first base. According to the germline V gene, CDR1 reads SGHDT and CDR2 reads YYEEEE. Ficoll-Paque density gradient centrifugation was the method used to isolate PBMCs. Sequencing was carried out using PBMCs or a T cell subset sorted from them (not recorded which). The origin of this receptor is an adult woman who had mild COVID-19 (a few samples of this study predate the infection). The sample titles of this study are shuffled in the database, so cell type and time point are left out; the donor was told from shared clones. The V and J genes are TRBV5-6 and TRBJ2-3, with TRBD2 matching 8 junction bases. The encoded CDR3 is CASSYLAGKSTDTQYF. The DNA sequence is as follows: TGTGCCAGCAGCTATTTAGCGGGGAAAAGCACAGATACGCAGTATTTT.